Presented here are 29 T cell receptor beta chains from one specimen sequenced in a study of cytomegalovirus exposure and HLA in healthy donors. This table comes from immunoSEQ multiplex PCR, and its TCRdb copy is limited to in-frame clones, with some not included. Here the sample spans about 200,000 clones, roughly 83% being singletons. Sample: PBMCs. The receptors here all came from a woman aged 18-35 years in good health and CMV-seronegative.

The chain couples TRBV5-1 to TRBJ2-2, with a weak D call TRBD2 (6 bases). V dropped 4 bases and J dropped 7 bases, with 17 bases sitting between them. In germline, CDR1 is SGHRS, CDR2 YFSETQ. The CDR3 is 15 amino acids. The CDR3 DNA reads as TGCGCCAGCAGCCCCCGACTAGAGATGGGCGGGGAGCTGTTTTTT. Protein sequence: CASSPRLEMGGELFF. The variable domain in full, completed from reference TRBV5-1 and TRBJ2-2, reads KAGVTQTPRYLIKTRGQQVTLSCSPISGHRSVSWYQQTPGQGLQFLFEYFSETQRNKGNFPGRFSGRQFSNSRSEMNVSTLELGDSALYLCASSPRLEMGGELFFGEGSRLTVL.

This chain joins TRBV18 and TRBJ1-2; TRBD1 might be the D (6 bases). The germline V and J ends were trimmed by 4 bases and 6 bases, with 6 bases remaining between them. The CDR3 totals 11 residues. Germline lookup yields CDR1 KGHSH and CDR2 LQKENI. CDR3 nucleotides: TGTGCCAGCTCACAGGGGGATGGCTACACCTTC. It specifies CASSQGDGYTF. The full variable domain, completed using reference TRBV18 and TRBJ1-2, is NAGVMQNPRHLVRRRGQEARLRCSPMKGHSHVYWYRQLPEEGLKFMVYLQKENIIDESGMPKERFSAEFPKEGPSILRIQQVVRGDSAAYFCASSQGDGYTFGSGTRLTVV.

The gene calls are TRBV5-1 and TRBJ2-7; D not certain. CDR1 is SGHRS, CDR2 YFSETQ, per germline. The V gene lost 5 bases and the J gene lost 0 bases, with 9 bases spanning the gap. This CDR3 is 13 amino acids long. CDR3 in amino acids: CASRRESSYEQYF. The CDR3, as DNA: TGCGCCAGCAGACGTGAGAGCTCCTACGAGCAGTACTTC.

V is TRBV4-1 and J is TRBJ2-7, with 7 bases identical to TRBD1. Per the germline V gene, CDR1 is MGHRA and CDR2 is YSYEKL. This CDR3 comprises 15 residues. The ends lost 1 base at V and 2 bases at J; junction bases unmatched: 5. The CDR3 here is CASSQGEGAAYEQYF. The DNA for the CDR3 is TGCGCCAGCAGCCAAGGCGAGGGGGCAGCCTACGAGCAGTACTTC.

The CDR3 sequence: CASSIQENYGYTF. CDR3 in DNA: TGCGCCAGCAGCATACAGGAAAACTATGGCTACACCTTC. This chain joins TRBV5-1 and TRBJ1-2; a possible D gene is TRBD1 (5 bases). Trimming removed 4 bases from V and 2 bases from J, with 9 bases in between. This CDR3 has 13 residues. CDR1 is SGHRS, CDR2 YFSETQ, per germline.

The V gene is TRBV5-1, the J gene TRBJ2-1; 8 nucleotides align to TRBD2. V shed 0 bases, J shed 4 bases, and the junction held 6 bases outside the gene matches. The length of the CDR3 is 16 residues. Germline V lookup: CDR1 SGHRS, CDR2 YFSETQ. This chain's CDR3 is CASSLVVTSVYNEQFF. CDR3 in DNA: TGCGCCAGCAGCTTGGTTGTGACTAGCGTGTACAATGAGCAGTTCTTC.

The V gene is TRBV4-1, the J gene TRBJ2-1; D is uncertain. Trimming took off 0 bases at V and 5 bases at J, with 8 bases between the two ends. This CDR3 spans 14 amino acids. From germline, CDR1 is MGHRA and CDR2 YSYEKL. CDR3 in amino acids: CASSQDVPDNEQFF. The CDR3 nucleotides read TGCGCCAGCAGCCAAGACGTCCCAGACAATGAGCAGTTCTTC.

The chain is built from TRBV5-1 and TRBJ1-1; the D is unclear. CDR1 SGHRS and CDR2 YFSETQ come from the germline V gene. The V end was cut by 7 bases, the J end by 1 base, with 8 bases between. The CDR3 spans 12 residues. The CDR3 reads CASRSGNTEAFF. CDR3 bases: TGCGCCAGCCGGTCCGGGAACACTGAAGCTTTCTTT.

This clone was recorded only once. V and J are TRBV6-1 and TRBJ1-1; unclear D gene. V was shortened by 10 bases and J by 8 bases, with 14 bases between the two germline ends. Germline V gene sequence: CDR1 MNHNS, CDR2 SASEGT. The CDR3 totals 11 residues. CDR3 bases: TGTGCCACCATTGGCCTCATCGAAGCTTTCTTT. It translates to CATIGLIEAFF.

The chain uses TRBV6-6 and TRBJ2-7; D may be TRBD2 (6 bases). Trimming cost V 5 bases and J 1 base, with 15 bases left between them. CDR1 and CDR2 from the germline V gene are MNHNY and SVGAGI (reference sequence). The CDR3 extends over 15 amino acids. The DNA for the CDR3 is TGTGCCAGCAGTGACCGGGACTCGTTTTCCTACGAGCAGTACTTC. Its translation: CASSDRDSFSYEQYF.

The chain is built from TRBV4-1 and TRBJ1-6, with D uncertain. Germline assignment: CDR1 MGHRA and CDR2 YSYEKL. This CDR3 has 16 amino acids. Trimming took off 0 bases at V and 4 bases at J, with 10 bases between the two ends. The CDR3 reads CASSQDSDGYNSPLHF. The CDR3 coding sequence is TGCGCCAGCAGCCAAGATAGCGACGGGTATAATTCACCCCTCCACTTT.

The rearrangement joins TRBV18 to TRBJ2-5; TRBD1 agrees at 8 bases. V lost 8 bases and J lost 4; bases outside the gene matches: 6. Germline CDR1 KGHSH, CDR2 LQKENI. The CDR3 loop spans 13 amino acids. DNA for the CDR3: TGTGCCAGCGAAGGGACAGGCGGAGAGACCCAGTACTTC. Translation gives CASEGTGGETQYF.

CDR3: CASIQTGINYGYTF. The CDR3 DNA is TGTGCCAGCATTCAGACAGGGATTAACTATGGCTACACCTTC. The chain uses TRBV2 and TRBJ1-2; TRBD1 agrees at 7 bases. V trimming: 7 bases; J trimming: 1 base; junction bases outside the gene matches: 6. The V gene's germline CDR1 is SNHLY and CDR2 FYNNEI. This CDR3 is built from 14 residues.

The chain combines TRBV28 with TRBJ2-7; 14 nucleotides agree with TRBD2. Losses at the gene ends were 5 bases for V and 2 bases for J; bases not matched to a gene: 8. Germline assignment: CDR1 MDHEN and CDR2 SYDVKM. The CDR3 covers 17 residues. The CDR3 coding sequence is TGTGCCAGCAGTAGCGTACGGACTAGCGGGGGGCCCTACGAGCAGTACTTC. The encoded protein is CASSSVRTSGGPYEQYF.

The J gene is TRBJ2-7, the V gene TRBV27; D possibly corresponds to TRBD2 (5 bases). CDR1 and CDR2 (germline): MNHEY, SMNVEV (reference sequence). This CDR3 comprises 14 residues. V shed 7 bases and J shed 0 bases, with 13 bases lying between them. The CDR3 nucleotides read TGTGCCAGCACGAGGTCCGGACTCTCCTACGAGCAGTACTTC. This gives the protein CASTRSGLSYEQYF.

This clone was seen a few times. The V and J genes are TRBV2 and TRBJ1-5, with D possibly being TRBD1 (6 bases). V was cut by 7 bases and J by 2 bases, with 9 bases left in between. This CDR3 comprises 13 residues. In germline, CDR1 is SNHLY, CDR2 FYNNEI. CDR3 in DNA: TGTGCCAGCACGCGACAGGGCAATCAGCCCCAGCATTTT. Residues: CASTRQGNQPQHF.

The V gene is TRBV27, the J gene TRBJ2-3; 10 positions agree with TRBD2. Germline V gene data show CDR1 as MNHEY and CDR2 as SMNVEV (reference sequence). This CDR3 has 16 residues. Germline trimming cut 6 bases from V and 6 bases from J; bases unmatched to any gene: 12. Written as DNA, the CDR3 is TGTGCCAGCAGCCCCCCCCGGAGGACTAGCGGCGATACGCAGTATTTT. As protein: CASSPPRRTSGDTQYF.

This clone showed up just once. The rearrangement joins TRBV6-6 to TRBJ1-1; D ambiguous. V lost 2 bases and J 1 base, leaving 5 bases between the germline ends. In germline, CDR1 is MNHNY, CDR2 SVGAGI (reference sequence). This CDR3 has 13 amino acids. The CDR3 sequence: CASSYAANTEAFF. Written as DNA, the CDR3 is TGTGCCAGCAGTTACGCAGCGAACACTGAAGCTTTCTTT.

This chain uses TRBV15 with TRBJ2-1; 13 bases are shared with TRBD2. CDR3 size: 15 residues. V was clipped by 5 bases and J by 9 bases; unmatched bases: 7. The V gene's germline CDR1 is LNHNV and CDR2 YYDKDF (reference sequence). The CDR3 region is CATSGGLAGVSEQFF. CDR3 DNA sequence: TGTGCCACCAGCGGCGGACTAGCGGGAGTCAGTGAGCAGTTCTTC.

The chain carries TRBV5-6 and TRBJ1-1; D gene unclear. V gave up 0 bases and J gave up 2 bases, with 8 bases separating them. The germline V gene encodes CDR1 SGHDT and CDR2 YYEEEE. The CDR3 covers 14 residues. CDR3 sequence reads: CASSLGVVNTEAFF. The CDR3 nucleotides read TGTGCCAGCAGCTTGGGGGTTGTTAACACTGAAGCTTTCTTT.

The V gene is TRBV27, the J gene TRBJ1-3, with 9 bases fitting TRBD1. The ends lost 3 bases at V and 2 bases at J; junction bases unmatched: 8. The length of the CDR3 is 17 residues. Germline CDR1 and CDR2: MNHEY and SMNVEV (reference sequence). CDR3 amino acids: CASSLVYRGLAGNTIYF. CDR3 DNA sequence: TGTGCCAGCAGTTTGGTTTACAGGGGGCTTGCTGGAAACACCATATATTTT.

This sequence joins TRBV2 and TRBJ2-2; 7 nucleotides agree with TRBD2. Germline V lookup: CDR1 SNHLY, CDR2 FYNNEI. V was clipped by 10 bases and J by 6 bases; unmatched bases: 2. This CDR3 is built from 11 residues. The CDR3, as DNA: TGTGCCACCCGGGAGGCCGGGGAGCTGTTTTTT. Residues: CATREAGELFF.

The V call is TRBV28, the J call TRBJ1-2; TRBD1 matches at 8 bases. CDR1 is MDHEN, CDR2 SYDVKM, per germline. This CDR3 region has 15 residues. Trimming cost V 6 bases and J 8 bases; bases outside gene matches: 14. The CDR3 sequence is CASRSMDRDNLGYTF. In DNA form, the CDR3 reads TGTGCCAGCAGGTCCATGGACAGGGACAATTTAGGCTACACCTTC.

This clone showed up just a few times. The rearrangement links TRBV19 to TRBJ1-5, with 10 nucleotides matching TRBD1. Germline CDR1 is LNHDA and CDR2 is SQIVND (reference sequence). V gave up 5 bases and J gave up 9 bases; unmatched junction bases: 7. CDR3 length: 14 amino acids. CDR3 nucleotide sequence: TGTGCCAGTAGTCCTGAGACAGGGGGCCGGCCCCAGCATTTT. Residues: CASSPETGGRPQHF.

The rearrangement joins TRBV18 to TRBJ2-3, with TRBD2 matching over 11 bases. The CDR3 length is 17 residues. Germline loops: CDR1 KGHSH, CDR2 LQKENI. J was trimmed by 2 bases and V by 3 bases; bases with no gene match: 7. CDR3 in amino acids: CASSPGTSGGPTDTQYF. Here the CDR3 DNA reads TGTGCCAGCTCACCGGGAACTAGCGGGGGCCCCACAGATACGCAGTATTTT.

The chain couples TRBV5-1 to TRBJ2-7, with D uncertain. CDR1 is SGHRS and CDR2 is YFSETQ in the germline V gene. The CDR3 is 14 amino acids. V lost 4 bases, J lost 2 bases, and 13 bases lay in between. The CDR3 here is CASSGMTATYEQYF. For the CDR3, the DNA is TGCGCCAGCAGCGGGATGACGGCCACCTACGAGCAGTACTTC.

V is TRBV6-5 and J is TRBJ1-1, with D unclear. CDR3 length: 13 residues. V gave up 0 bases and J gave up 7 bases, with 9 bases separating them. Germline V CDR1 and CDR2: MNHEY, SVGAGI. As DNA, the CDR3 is TGTGCCAGCAGTTACTCAAGGACGCGTGAAGCTTTCTTT. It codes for CASSYSRTREAFF.

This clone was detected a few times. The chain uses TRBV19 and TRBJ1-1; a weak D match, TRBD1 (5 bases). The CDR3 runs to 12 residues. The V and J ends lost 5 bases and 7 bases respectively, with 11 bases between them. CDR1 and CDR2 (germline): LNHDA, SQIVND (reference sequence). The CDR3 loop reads CASSVDRGEAFF. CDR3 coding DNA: TGTGCCAGTAGTGTCGACAGAGGTGAAGCTTTCTTT.

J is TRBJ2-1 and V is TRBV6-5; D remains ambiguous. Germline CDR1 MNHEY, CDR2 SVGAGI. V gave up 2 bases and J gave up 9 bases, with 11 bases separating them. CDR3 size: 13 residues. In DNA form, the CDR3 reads TGTGCCAGCAGTTACAACCCCTCCGGTGAGCAGTTCTTC. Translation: CASSYNPSGEQFF.